The present T cell receptor (beta chain) was sequenced within a study of T cell repertoires in cytomegalovirus infection. Study details: Public TCR beta signatures were indicative of both CMV infection and a matching HLA type.

TCRdb ran MiXCR on the reads and lists one entry per CDR3 protein. The sample carries about 490,000 distinct CDR3 sequences, more than 25% recorded once. The CDR3 consists of 17 residues. J gave up 9 bases and V 5 bases, and 18 bases lay outside the gene matches. Germline lookup yields CDR1 MNHEY and CDR2 SVGEGT. The chain is built from TRBV6-2 or TRBV6-3 and TRBJ2-1; 8 positions agree with TRBD2. The TCR was taken from a human donor in good health (CMV status not recorded). Some clones in this sample may be carry-over from other donors' samples. The sequenced sample was PBMCs. Written as DNA, the CDR3 is TGTGCCAGCAGTCGATGGTCCGGGACTAGTCTTAACGGTGAGCAGTTCTTC. It yields the protein CASSRWSGTSLNGEQFF.